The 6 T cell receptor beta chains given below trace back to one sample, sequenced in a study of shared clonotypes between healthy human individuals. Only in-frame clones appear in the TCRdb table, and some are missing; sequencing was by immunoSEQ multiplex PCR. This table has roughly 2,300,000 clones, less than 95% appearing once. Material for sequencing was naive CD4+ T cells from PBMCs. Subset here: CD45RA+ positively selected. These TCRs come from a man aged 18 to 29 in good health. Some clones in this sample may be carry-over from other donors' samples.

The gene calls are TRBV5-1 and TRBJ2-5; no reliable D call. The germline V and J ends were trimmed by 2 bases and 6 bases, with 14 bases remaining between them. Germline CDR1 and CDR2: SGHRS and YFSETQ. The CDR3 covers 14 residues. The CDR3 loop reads CASSLDPLAKTQYF. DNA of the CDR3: TGCGCCAGCAGCTTAGACCCGCTGGCAAAGACCCAGTACTTC. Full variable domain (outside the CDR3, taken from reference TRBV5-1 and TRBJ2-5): KAGVTQTPRYLIKTRGQQVTLSCSPISGHRSVSWYQQTPGQGLQFLFEYFSETQRNKGNFPGRFSGRQFSNSRSEMNVSTLELGDSALYLCASSLDPLAKTQYFGPGTRLLVL.

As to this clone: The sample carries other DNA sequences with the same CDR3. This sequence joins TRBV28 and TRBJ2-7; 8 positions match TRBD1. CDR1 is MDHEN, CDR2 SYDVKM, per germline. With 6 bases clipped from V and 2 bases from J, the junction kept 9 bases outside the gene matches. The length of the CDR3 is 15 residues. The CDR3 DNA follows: TGTGCCAGCAGCACCCCCCAGGGGGCGGCCTACGAGCAGTACTTC. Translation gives CASSTPQGAAYEQYF.

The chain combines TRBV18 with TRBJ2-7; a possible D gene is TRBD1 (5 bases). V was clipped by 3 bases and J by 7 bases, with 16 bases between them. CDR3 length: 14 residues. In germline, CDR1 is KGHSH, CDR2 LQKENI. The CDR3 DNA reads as TGTGCCAGCTCACCTTCCAGGGCTAAGGAGGAGCAGTACTTC. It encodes CASSPSRAKEEQYF.

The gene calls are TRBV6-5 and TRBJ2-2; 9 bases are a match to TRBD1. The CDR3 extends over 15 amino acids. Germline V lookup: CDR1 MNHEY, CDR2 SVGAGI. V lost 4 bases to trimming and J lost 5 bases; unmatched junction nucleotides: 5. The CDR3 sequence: CASSSGTGLTGELFF. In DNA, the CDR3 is TGTGCCAGCAGTTCCGGGACAGGGCTGACCGGGGAGCTGTTTTTT.

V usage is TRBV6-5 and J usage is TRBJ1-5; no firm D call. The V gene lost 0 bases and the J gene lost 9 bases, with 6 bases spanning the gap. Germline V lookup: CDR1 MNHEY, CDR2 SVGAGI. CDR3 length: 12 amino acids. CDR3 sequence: CASSYSPGPQHF. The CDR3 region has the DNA TGTGCCAGCAGTTACTCCCCGGGGCCCCAGCATTTT.

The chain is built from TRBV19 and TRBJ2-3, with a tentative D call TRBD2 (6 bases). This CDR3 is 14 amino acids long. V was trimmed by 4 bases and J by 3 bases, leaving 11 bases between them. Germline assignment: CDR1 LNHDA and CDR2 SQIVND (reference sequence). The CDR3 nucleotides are TGTGCCAGTAGTAGGGTGCTAGCGACAGATACGCAGTATTTT. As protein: CASSRVLATDTQYF.